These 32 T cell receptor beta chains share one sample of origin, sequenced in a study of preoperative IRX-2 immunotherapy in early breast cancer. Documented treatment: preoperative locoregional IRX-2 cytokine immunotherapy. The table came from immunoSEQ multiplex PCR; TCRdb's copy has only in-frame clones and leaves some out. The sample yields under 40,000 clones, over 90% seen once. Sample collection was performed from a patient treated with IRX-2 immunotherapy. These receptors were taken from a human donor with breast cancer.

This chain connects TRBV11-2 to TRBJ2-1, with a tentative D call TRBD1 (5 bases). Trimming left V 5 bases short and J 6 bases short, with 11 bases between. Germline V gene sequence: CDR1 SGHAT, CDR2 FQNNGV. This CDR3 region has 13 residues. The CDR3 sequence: CASSPGILNEQFF. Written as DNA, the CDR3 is TGTGCCAGCAGCCCAGGGATTCTCAATGAGCAGTTCTTC.

In DNA form, the CDR3 reads TGTGCCACTTCCCCGGACTTGCTATACGAGCAGTACTTC. This encodes CATSPDLLYEQYF. The chain is built from TRBV6-6 and TRBJ2-7; a weak D match, TRBD2 (5 bases). Deletions cut 10 bases from V and 4 bases from J, with 17 bases between. The CDR3 length is 13 residues. The germline V gene has CDR1 MNHNY and CDR2 SVGAGI (reference sequence).

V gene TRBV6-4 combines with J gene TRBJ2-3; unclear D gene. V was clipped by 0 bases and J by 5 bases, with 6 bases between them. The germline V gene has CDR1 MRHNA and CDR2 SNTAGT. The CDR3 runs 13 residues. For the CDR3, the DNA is TGTGCCAGCAGTGACTCGTTAAAAGATACGCAGTATTTT. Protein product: CASSDSLKDTQYF.

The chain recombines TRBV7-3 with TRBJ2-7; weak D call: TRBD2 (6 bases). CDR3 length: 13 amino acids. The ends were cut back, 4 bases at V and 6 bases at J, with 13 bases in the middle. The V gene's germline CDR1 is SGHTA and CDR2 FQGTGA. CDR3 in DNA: TGTGCCAGCAGCTACGCTCAGGGACTCGAGCAGTACTTC. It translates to CASSYAQGLEQYF.

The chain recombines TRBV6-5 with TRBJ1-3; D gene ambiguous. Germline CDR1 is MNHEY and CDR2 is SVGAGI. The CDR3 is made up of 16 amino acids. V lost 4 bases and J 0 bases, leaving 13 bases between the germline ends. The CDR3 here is CASSSFGASSGNTIYF. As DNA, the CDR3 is TGTGCCAGCAGTTCTTTTGGTGCTAGCTCTGGAAACACCATATATTTT.

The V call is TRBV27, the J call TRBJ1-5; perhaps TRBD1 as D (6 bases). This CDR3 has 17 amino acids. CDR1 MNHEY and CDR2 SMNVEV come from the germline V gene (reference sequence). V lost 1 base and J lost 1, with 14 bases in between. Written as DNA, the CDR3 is TGTGCCAGCAGTTTATTCTATTCAGGGGTAAGCAATCAGCCCCAGCATTTT. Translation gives CASSLFYSGVSNQPQHF.

CDR3 loop: CASSLTGSYYEQYF. The CDR3 nucleotides are TGTGCCAGCAGCTTGACAGGGTCTTACTACGAGCAGTACTTC. The rearrangement uses TRBV5-6 and TRBJ2-7; tentatively, D is TRBD1 (6 bases). Trimming pared 1 base from V and 3 bases from J, leaving 11 bases between. Germline lookup yields CDR1 SGHDT and CDR2 YYEEEE. The CDR3 loop spans 14 amino acids.

The CDR3, as DNA: TGTGCCAGCAGTGATGGGGGGGCAGGATTCAATGAGCAGTTCTTC. It yields the protein CASSDGGAGFNEQFF. The chain uses TRBV2 and TRBJ2-1; tentatively, D is TRBD2 (7 bases). This CDR3 is built from 15 residues. Trimming removed 3 bases from V and 6 bases from J, with 15 bases in between. Germline CDR1 is SNHLY and CDR2 is FYNNEI.

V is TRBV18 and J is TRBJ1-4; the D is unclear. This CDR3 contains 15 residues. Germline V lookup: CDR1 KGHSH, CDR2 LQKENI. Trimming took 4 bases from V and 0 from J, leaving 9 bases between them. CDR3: CASSRNTATNEKLFF. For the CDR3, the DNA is TGTGCCAGCTCACGAAACACCGCAACTAATGAAAAACTGTTTTTT.

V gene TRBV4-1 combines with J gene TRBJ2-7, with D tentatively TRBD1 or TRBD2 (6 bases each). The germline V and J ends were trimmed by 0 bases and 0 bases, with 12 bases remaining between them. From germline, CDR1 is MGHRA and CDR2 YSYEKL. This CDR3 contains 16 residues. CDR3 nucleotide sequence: TGCGCCAGCAGCCAAGAGGGGGGCCCTAGCTCCTACGAGCAGTACTTC. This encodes CASSQEGGPSSYEQYF.

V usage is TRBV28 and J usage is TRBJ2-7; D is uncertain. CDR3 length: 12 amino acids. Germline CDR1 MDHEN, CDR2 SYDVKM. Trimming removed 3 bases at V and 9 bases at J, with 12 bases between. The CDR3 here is CASSFGVGAQYF. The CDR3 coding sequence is TGTGCCAGCAGTTTTGGGGTAGGCGCGCAGTACTTC.

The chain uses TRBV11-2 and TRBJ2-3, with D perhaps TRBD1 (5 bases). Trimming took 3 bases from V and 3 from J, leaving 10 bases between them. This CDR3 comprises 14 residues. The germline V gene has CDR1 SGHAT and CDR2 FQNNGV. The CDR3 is CASSLRQGTDTQYF. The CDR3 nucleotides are TGTGCCAGCAGCTTGCGCCAGGGAACAGATACGCAGTATTTT.

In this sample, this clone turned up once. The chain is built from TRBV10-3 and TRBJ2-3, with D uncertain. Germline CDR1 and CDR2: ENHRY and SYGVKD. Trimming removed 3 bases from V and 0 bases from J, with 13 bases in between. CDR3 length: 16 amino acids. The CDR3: CAISDPGISSTDTQYF. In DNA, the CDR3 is TGTGCCATCAGTGATCCGGGCATTTCTAGCACAGATACGCAGTATTTT.

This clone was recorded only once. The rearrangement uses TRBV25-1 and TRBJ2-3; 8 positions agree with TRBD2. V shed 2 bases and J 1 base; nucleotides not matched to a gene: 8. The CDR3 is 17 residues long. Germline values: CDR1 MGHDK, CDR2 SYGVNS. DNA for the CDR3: TGTGCCAGCAGTGAACCCCGGGGGGGCTTGGGCACAGATACGCAGTATTTT. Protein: CASSEPRGGLGTDTQYF.

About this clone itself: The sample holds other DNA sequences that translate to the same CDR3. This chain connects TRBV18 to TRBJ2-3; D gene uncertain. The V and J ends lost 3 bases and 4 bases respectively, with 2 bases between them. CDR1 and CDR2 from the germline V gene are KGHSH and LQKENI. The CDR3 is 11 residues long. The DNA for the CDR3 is TGTGCCAGCTCACCTGCAGATACGCAGTATTTT. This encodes CASSPADTQYF.

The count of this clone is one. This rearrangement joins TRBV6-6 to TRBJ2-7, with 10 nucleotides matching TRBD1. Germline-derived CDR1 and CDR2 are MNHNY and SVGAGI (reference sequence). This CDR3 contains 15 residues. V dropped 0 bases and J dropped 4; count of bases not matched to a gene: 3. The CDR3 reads CASSYSPGQGYEQYF. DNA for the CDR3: TGTGCCAGCAGTTACTCTCCGGGACAGGGGTACGAGCAGTACTTC.

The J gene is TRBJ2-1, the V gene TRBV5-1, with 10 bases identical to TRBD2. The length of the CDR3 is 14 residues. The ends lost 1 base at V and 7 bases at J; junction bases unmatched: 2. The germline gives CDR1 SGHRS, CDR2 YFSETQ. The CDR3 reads CASSLTSGKNEQFF. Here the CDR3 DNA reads TGCGCCAGCAGCTTGACTAGCGGGAAAAATGAGCAGTTCTTC.

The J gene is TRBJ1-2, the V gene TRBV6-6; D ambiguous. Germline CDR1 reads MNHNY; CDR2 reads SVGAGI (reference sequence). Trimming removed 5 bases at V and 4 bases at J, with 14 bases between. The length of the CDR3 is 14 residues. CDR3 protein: CASSAPGSAYGYTF. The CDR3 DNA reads TGTGCCAGCAGTGCGCCTGGCTCTGCCTATGGCTACACCTTC.

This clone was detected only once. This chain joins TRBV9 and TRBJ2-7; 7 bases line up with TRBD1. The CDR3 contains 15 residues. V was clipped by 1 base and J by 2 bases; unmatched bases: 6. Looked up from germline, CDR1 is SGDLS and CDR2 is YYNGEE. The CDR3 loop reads CASSVSGTATYEQYF. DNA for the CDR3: TGTGCCAGCAGCGTATCTGGGACAGCAACCTACGAGCAGTACTTC.

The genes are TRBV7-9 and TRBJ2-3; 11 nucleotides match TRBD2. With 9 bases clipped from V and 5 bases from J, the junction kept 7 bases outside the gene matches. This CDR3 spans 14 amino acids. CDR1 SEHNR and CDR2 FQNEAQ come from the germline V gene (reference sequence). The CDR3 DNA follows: TGTGCCAGGAGTAGCGGGGGGGCCGGAGATACGCAGTATTTT. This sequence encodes CARSSGGAGDTQYF.

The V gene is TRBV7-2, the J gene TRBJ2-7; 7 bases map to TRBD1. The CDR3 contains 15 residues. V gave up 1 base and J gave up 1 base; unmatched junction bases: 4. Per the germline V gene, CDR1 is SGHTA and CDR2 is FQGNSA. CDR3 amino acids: CASSLVGTVSYEQYF. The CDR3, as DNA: TGTGCCAGCAGCTTAGTAGGGACAGTTTCCTACGAGCAGTACTTC.

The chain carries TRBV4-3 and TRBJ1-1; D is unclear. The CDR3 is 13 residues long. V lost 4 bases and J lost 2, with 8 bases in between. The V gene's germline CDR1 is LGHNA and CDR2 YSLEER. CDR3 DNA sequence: TGCGCCAGCAGCCGGATGGAAAACACTGAAGCTTTCTTT. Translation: CASSRMENTEAFF.

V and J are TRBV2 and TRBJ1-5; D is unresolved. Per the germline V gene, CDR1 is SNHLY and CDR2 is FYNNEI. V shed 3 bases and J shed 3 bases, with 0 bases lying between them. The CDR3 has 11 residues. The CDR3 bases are TGTGCCAGCAGTGACAATCAGCCCCAGCATTTT. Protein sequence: CASSDNQPQHF.

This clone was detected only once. CDR3 region: CASSLTGSSYNEQFF. CDR3 DNA sequence: TGTGCCAGCAGCTTAACCGGTAGCTCCTACAATGAGCAGTTCTTC. The chain has TRBV7-9 and TRBJ2-1; D is undetermined. Germline V gene data show CDR1 as SEHNR and CDR2 as FQNEAQ (reference sequence). The CDR3 spans 15 residues. V lost 2 bases to trimming and J lost 0 bases, with 8 bases between them. The full variable domain, in which reference TRBV7-9 and TRBJ2-1 provide the parts outside the CDR3, is DTGVSQNPRHKITKRGQNVTFRCDPISEHNRLYWYRQTLGQGPEFLTYFQNEAQLEKSRLLSDRFSAERPKGSFSTLEIQRTEQGDSAMYLCASSLTGSSYNEQFFGPGTRLTVL.

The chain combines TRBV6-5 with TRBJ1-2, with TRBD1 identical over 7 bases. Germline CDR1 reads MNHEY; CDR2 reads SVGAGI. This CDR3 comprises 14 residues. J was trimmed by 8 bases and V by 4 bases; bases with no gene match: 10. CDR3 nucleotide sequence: TGTGCCAGCAGTTCTCCGGGACAGAGGGGCGGCTACACCTTC. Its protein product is CASSSPGQRGGYTF.

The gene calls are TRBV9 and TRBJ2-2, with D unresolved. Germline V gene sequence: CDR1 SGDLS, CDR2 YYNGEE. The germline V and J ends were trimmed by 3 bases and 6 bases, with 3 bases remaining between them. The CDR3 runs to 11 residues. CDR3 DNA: TGTGCCAGCAGCGAGTCCGGGGAGCTGTTTTTT. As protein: CASSESGELFF.

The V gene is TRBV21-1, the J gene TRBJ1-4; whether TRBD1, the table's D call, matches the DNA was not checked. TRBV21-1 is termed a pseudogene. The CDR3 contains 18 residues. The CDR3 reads CASSKDARGTPKSEKLFF. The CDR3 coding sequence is TGTGCCAGCAGCAAAGATGCCAGGGGCACACCAAAGTCGGAAAAACTGTTTTTT.

CDR3 region: CASRTLKEQFF. CDR3 DNA: TGTGCCAGCAGGACCCTGAAAGAGCAGTTCTTC. The chain has TRBV28 and TRBJ2-1; D gene uncertain. Germline CDR1 and CDR2: MDHEN and SYDVKM. Trimming took off 6 bases at V and 10 bases at J, with 10 bases between the two ends. The CDR3 consists of 11 residues.

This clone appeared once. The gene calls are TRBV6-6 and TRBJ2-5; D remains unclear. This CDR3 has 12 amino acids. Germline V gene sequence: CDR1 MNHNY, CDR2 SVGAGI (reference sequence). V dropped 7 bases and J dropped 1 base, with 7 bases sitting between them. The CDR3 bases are TGTGCCAGCAAAACGAGCCAAGAGACCCAGTACTTC. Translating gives CASKTSQETQYF.

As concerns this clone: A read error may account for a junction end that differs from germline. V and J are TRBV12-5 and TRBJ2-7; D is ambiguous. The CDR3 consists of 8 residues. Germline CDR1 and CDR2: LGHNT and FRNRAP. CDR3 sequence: CASGLDNF. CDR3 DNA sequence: TGTGCTAGTGGTTTGGACAACTTC. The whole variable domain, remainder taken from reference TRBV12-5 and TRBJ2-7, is DARVTQTPRHKVTEMGQEVTMRCQPILGHNTVFWYRQTMMQGLELLAYFRNRAPLDDSGMPKDRFSAEMPDATLATLKIQPSEPRDSAVYFCASGLDNFGPGTRLTVT.

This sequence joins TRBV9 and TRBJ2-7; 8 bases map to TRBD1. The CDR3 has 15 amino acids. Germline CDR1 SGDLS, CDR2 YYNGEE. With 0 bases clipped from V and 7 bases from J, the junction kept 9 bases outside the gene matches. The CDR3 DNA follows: TGTGCCAGCAGCGTAGGGAGTGACAGGGGACGGGAGCAGTACTTC. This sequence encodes CASSVGSDRGREQYF. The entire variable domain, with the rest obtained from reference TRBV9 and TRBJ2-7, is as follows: DSGVTQTPKHLITATGQRVTLRCSPRSGDLSVYWYQQSLDQGLQFLIQYYNGEERAKGNILERFSAQQFPDLHSELNLSSLELGDSALYFCASSVGSDRGREQYFGPGTRLTVT.

CDR3 sequence (DNA): TGTGCCAGCAGTTTGGGGGGCTCCTACGAGCAGTACTTC. Translation gives CASSLGGSYEQYF. The chain is built from TRBV27 and TRBJ2-7; a possible D gene is TRBD2 (6 bases). Trimming left V 3 bases short and J 0 bases short, with 6 bases between. Germline V gene sequence: CDR1 MNHEY, CDR2 SMNVEV (reference sequence). CDR3 size: 13 residues.